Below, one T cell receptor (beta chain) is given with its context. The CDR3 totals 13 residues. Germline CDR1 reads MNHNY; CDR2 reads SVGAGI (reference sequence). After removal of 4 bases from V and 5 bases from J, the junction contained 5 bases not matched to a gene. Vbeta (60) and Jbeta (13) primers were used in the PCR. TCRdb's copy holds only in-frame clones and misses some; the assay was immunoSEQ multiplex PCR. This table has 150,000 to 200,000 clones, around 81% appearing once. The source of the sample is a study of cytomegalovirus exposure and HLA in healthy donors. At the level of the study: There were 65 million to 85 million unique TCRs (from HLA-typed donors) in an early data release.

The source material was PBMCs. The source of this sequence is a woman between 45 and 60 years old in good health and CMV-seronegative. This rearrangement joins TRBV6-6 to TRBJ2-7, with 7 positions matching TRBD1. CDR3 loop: CASSSSTGNEQYF. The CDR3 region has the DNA TGTGCCAGCAGTTCCTCGACAGGGAACGAGCAGTACTTC.